One sample yielded the 27 T cell receptor beta chains listed below, sequenced in a study of CD8+ T cells in alopecia areata. The authors extracted RNA and reverse transcribed it into cDNA as the sequencing template. The data were produced by immunoSEQ multiplex PCR, yet TCRdb's version contains in-frame clones alone and is incomplete. The data hold roughly 120,000 clones, with around two fifths observed a single time. The sequenced material came from CD4+ T cells sorted from blood. The receptor source for this set is a human donor with alopecia areata.

This clone came up once. V is TRBV2 and J is TRBJ1-2; D is uncertain. V was clipped by 4 bases and J by 6 bases, with 9 bases between them. Germline lookup yields CDR1 SNHLY and CDR2 FYNNEI. CDR3 size: 12 residues. The CDR3 DNA sequence: TGTGCCAGCAGTGTCGGCATCGATGGCTACACCTTC. It codes for CASSVGIDGYTF. Combining the CDR3 with reference TRBV2 and TRBJ1-2 gives the whole variable domain EPEVTQTPSHQVTQMGQEVILRCVPISNHLYFYWYRQILGQKVEFLVSFYNNEISEKSEIFDDQFSVERPDGSNFTLKIRSTKLEDSAMYFCASSVGIDGYTFGSGTRLTVV.

A few counts support this clone. V and J are TRBV29-1 and TRBJ2-6, with 7 nucleotides matching TRBD1. CDR3 length: 14 residues. V lost 6 bases and J lost 0; bases outside the gene matches: 2. Germline V lookup: CDR1 SQVTM, CDR2 ANQGSEA. The chain's CDR3 is CSVRDSSGANVLTF. The CDR3 nucleotides read TGCAGCGTCAGGGACAGCTCTGGGGCCAACGTCCTGACTTTC.

The chain recombines TRBV4-1 with TRBJ1-5, with no clear D. This CDR3 spans 14 amino acids. Looked up from germline, CDR1 is MGHRA and CDR2 is YSYEKL. The germline V and J ends were trimmed by 0 bases and 0 bases, with 3 bases remaining between them. The CDR3 bases are TGCGCCAGCAGCCAAGAGTATAGCAATCAGCCCCAGCATTTT. Translating it yields CASSQEYSNQPQHF.

The table lists this clone with a few counts. The gene calls are TRBV4-3 and TRBJ2-2; TRBD1 might be the D (6 bases). V lost 4 bases, J lost 6 bases, and 15 bases lay in between. The CDR3 extends over 15 amino acids. Per germline, CDR1 LGHNA and CDR2 YSLEER. CDR3 region: CASSREVRGAGELFF. The DNA for the CDR3 is TGCGCCAGCAGCCGGGAAGTCAGGGGCGCCGGGGAGCTGTTTTTT.

This clone was observed a handful of times. V usage is TRBV29-1 and J usage is TRBJ2-7; D may match TRBD1 or TRBD2 (6 bases each). The CDR3 covers 13 residues. Looked up from germline, CDR1 is SQVTM and CDR2 is ANQGSEA. V was clipped by 2 bases and J by 6 bases, with 14 bases between them. The DNA of the CDR3 is TGCAGCGTTGAAACCGAGGGGGGCATCGAGCAGTACTTC. This codes for CSVETEGGIEQYF.

V and J are TRBV25-1 and TRBJ1-5; TRBD1 aligns across 10 bases. Trimming at V came to 7 bases and at J to 2 bases, leaving 14 bases not matched to a gene. The CDR3 extends over 18 amino acids. Germline V gene data show CDR1 as MGHDK and CDR2 as SYGVNS. CDR3 sequence (DNA): TGTGCCAGCAACTCTGCAGCGGACAGGGGGAAGGGCAATCAGCCCCAGCATTTT. Protein: CASNSAADRGKGNQPQHF. Based on the CDR3 plus reference TRBV25-1 and TRBJ1-5, the full variable domain is EADIYQTPRYLVIGTGKKITLECSQTMGHDKMYWYQQDPGMELHLIHYSYGVNSTEKGDLSSESTVSRIRTEHFPLTLESARPSHTSQYLCASNSAADRGKGNQPQHFGDGTRLSIL.

This sequence joins TRBV5-1 and TRBJ2-4, with D possibly being TRBD2 (5 bases). Germline assignment: CDR1 SGHRS and CDR2 YFSETQ. Between the trimmed V and J ends, which lost 0 bases and 1 base, there was a span of 8 bases. There are 15 residues in the CDR3. CDR3 DNA sequence: TGCGCCAGCAGCTTGGTTGGGGAGGCCAAAAACATTCAGTACTTC. Protein sequence: CASSLVGEAKNIQYF.

This sequence joins TRBV2 and TRBJ1-1, with D possibly TRBD1 on 6 matching bases. Germline CDR1 and CDR2: SNHLY and FYNNEI. This CDR3 has 18 residues. V lost 2 bases and J lost 2, with 21 bases in between. The CDR3 here is CASSETRTAIFRNTEAFF. Here the CDR3 DNA reads TGTGCCAGCAGTGAAACCCGGACAGCCATCTTCAGAAACACTGAAGCTTTCTTT. The variable domain in full, completed from reference TRBV2 and TRBJ1-1, reads EPEVTQTPSHQVTQMGQEVILRCVPISNHLYFYWYRQILGQKVEFLVSFYNNEISEKSEIFDDQFSVERPDGSNFTLKIRSTKLEDSAMYFCASSETRTAIFRNTEAFFGQGTRLTVV.

The chain recombines TRBV29-1 with TRBJ2-2; maybe TRBD1 (6 bases). Germline V gene sequence: CDR1 SQVTM, CDR2 ANQGSEA. This CDR3 has 14 amino acids. The V and J ends lost 3 bases and 7 bases respectively, with 15 bases between them. CDR3 sequence: CSVEAQGRSGELFF. The CDR3 DNA sequence: TGCAGCGTTGAGGCACAGGGAAGAAGCGGGGAGCTGTTTTTT.

The CDR3: CASSERGHGTKETQYF. DNA for the CDR3: TGCGCCAGCAGCGAGAGGGGACACGGGACAAAAGAGACCCAGTACTTC. The chain employs TRBV4-1 and TRBJ2-5; D may be TRBD1 (6 bases). V gave up 5 bases and J gave up 3 bases, with 19 bases separating them. Germline V gene lookup returns CDR1 MGHRA and CDR2 YSYEKL. CDR3 length: 16 amino acids.

This clone was seen only a few times. The J gene is TRBJ2-5, the V gene TRBV29-1; D is unresolved. Germline V gives CDR1 SQVTM, CDR2 ANQGSEA. The CDR3 is made up of 12 amino acids. V was trimmed by 7 bases and J by 1 base, leaving 10 bases between them. CDR3 nucleotide sequence: TGCAGCGGTAACAGAGTCCAAGAGACCCAGTACTTC. It encodes CSGNRVQETQYF.

This clone has a handful of counts. The V gene is TRBV18, the J gene TRBJ2-3; D is unclear. Germline CDR1 is KGHSH and CDR2 is LQKENI. This CDR3 spans 13 amino acids. Between the trimmed V and J ends, which lost 3 bases and 4 bases, there was a span of 8 bases. In DNA, the CDR3 is TGTGCCAGCTCACCGTTTCCGGCAGATACGCAGTATTTT. Protein sequence: CASSPFPADTQYF.

Of note for this clone: Mismatch with germline at one junction end may stem from a read error. This chain connects TRBV5-1 to TRBJ2-7; 9 nucleotides agree with TRBD2. Per the germline V gene, CDR1 is SGHRS and CDR2 is YFSETQ. This CDR3 is 15 amino acids long. CDR3 amino acids: CASSVLAGSSYEQYF. The CDR3 DNA sequence: TGCGCCAGCAGCGTGCTAGCGGGGAGCTCCTACGAACAGTACTTC.

The table lists this clone with a few counts. This chain joins TRBV4-2 and TRBJ2-7; 12 bases agree with TRBD2. CDR1 LGHNA and CDR2 YNFKEQ come from the germline V gene. The CDR3 extends over 16 amino acids. V dropped 1 base and J dropped 3; count of bases not matched to a gene: 4. The CDR3 reads CASSQATSGGSYEQYF. CDR3 bases: TGTGCCAGCAGCCAAGCAACTAGCGGGGGGAGCTACGAGCAGTACTTC.

The V call is TRBV30, the J call TRBJ1-1; 7 bases map to TRBD1. CDR3 size: 13 residues. Per germline, CDR1 GTSNPN and CDR2 SVGIG (reference sequence). Losses at the gene ends were 8 bases for V and 2 bases for J; bases not matched to a gene: 8. Here the CDR3 reads CAGAGQTNTEAFF. CDR3 in DNA: TGTGCCGGGGCGGGACAGACTAACACTGAAGCTTTCTTT.

The chain employs TRBV29-1 and TRBJ1-4; 9 bases are shared with TRBD1. Looked up from germline, CDR1 is SQVTM and CDR2 is ANQGSEA. The V gene end was trimmed by 6 bases and the J gene end by 7 bases; junction bases not matched to a gene: 6. The CDR3 consists of 13 residues. The CDR3 spells CSVRGQGGEKLFF. CDR3 in DNA: TGCAGCGTGAGGGGACAGGGCGGTGAAAAACTGTTTTTT.

At least ten counts were recorded for this clone. This sequence joins TRBV7-2 and TRBJ1-5, with D hard to call. Per germline, CDR1 SGHTA and CDR2 FQGNSA. This CDR3 is 15 amino acids long. The ends were cut back, 1 base at V and 0 bases at J, with 7 bases in the middle. The DNA of the CDR3 is TGTGCCAGCAGCTTAGTCAGACATAGCAATCAGCCCCAGCATTTT. Its translation is CASSLVRHSNQPQHF.

This clone has more than one count but fewer than ten. The rearrangement links TRBV29-1 to TRBJ2-7, with 10 positions matching TRBD1. Germline-derived CDR1 and CDR2 are SQVTM and ANQGSEA. This CDR3 spans 14 amino acids. V was pared by 7 bases and J by 5 bases, with 11 bases of the junction left unmatched. CDR3 bases: TGCAGCGCGGTGGGACAGGGGAGTCTCCACGAGCAGTACTTC. Amino acids: CSAVGQGSLHEQYF.

The CDR3 nucleotides are TGTGCCAGCAGTTTCTGGGGCAGGCGAAACACTGAAGCTTTCTTT. It is translated as CASSFWGRRNTEAFF. The chain links TRBV27 to TRBJ1-1; D may be TRBD1 (5 bases). CDR1 MNHEY and CDR2 SMNVEV come from the germline V gene (reference sequence). This CDR3 has 15 residues. Trimming pared 3 bases from V and 2 bases from J, leaving 13 bases between.

There are a few counts of this clone. CDR3 sequence: CASSPGSASGNPTSYF. As DNA, the CDR3 is TGTGCCAGCAGCCCAGGGTCGGCTAGCGGAAATCCTACGAGTTACTTC. This sequence joins TRBV28 and TRBJ2-7; 7 positions match TRBD2. Germline lookup yields CDR1 MDHEN and CDR2 SYDVKM. The ends lost 6 bases at V and 13 bases at J; junction bases unmatched: 24. This CDR3 comprises 16 residues.

The J gene is TRBJ2-5, the V gene TRBV30; the match to TRBD1 covers 10 bases. With the DNA end fitting TRBJ2-7 better, the J assignment may be wrong. Germline CDR1 and CDR2: GTSNPN and SVGIG (reference sequence). This CDR3 is 12 amino acids long. CDR3 residues: CARGTGDGEQYF. As DNA, the CDR3 is TGTGCCCGCGGGACAGGGGATGGCGAGCAGTACTTC.

V and J are TRBV30 and TRBJ1-1, with 8 bases matching TRBD1. After removal of 0 bases from V and 0 bases from J, the junction contained 0 bases not matched to a gene. The CDR3 sequence is 14 residues long. Per the germline V gene, CDR1 is GTSNPN and CDR2 is SVGIG (reference sequence). The CDR3 nucleotides are TGTGCCTGGAGTGTCAGGGGGCTGAACACTGAAGCTTTCTTT. Its protein is CAWSVRGLNTEAFF.

V usage is TRBV6-6 and J usage is TRBJ2-7; 11 bases agree with TRBD2. Trimming took 6 bases from V and 5 from J; bases not matched to a gene: 6. The CDR3 runs to 14 residues. CDR1 is MNHNY, CDR2 SVGAGI, per germline (reference sequence). For the CDR3, the DNA is TGTGCCAGCAGCCGACTAGCGGGAAGGAACGAGCAGTACTTC. Translation: CASSRLAGRNEQYF.

In regard to this clone: Its ends do not fully match the called genes, so a read error is possible. Here the CDR3 reads CASSSGNGQFF. The CDR3 DNA reads TGTGCCAGCAGTAGCGGGAACGGGCAGTTCTTC. The V gene is TRBV19, the J gene TRBJ2-1; 8 nucleotides agree with TRBD2. Germline V lookup: CDR1 LNHDA, CDR2 SQIVND (reference sequence). This CDR3 is 11 amino acids long.

The sample holds a few counts of this clone. The CDR3 DNA reads as TGCGCCAGCAGCGCAGGACCAAACGGGGAGACCCAGTACTTC. Encoded protein: CASSAGPNGETQYF. The V call is TRBV5-1, the J call TRBJ2-5, with D hard to call. The ends were cut back, 4 bases at V and 5 bases at J, with 15 bases in the middle. This CDR3 contains 14 residues. CDR1 and CDR2 from the germline V gene are SGHRS and YFSETQ. The full variable domain, with the rest looked up from reference TRBV5-1 and TRBJ2-5, is KAGVTQTPRYLIKTRGQQVTLSCSPISGHRSVSWYQQTPGQGLQFLFEYFSETQRNKGNFPGRFSGRQFSNSRSEMNVSTLELGDSALYLCASSAGPNGETQYFGPGTRLLVL.

The chain combines TRBV5-4 with TRBJ1-2; TRBD1 might be the D (5 bases). Germline values: CDR1 SGHNT, CDR2 YYREEE (reference sequence). V lost 1 base, J lost 4 bases, and 11 bases lay in between. The CDR3 has 14 amino acids. The CDR3 DNA reads as TGTGCCAGCAGCTTGCCAGGGAAAGGCTATGGCTACACCTTC. Protein: CASSLPGKGYGYTF.

The rearrangement links TRBV27 to TRBJ2-1, with TRBD2 matching over 13 bases. Looked up from germline, CDR1 is MNHEY and CDR2 is SMNVEV (reference sequence). V trimming: 4 bases; J trimming: 2 bases; junction bases outside the gene matches: 8. The CDR3 runs to 18 residues. The CDR3 sequence: CASSSRLAGGHPYNEQFF. DNA of the CDR3: TGTGCCAGCAGTTCGAGACTAGCGGGAGGACACCCCTACAATGAGCAGTTCTTC.